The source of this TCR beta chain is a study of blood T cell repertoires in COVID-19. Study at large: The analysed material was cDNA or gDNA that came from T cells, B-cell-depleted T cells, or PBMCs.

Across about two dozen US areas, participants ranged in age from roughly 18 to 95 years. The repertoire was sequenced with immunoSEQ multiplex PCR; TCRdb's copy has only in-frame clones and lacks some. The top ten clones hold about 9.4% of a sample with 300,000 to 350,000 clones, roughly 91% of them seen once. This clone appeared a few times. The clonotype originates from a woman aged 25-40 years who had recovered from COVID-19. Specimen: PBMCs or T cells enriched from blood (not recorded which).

CDR3 sequence (DNA): TGTGCCACCGAGGACAGGGATAGTAATGAAAAACTGTTTTTT. Translated: CATEDRDSNEKLFF. The chain links TRBV15 to TRBJ1-4; TRBD1 aligns across 8 bases. Losses at the gene ends were 8 bases for V and 4 bases for J; bases not matched to a gene: 6. The CDR3 has 14 residues. CDR1 LNHNV and CDR2 YYDKDF come from the germline V gene (reference sequence).